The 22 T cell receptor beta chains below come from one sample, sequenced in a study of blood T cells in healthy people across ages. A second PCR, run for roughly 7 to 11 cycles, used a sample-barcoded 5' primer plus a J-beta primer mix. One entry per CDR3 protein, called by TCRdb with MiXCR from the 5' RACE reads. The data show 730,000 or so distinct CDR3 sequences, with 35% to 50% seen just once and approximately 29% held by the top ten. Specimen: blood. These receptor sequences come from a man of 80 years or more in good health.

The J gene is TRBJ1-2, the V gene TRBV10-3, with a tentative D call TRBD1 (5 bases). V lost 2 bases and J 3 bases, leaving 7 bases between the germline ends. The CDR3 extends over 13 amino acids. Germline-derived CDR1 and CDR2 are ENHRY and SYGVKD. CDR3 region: CAISETGDYGYTF. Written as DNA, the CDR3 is TGTGCCATCAGTGAGACAGGAGACTATGGCTACACCTTC.

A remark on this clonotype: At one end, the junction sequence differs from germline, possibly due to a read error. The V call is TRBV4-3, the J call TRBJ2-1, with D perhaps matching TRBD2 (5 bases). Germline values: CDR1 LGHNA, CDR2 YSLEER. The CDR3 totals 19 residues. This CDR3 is CASSPGRVPSGSSCNEQFF. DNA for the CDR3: TGCGCCAGCAGCCCGGGCCGGGTCCCCTCGGGGAGCTCCTGCAATGAGCAGTTCTTC.

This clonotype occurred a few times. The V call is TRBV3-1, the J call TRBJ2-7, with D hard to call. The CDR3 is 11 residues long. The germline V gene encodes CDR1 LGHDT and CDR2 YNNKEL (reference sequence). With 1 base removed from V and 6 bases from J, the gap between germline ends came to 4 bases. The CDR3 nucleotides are TGTGCCAGCAGCCAAGCGTCCGAGCAGTACTTC. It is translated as CASSQASEQYF.

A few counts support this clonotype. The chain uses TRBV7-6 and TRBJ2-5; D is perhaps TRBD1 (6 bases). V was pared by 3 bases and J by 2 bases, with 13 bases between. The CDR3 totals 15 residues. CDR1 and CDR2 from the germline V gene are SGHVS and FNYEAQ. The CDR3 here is CASSLRSRGQETQYF. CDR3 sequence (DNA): TGTGCCAGCAGCTTGAGGAGCAGGGGTCAAGAGACCCAGTACTTC. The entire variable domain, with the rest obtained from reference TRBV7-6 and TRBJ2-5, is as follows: GAGVSQSPRYKVTKRGQDVALRCDPISGHVSLYWYRQALGQGPEFLTYFNYEAQQDKSGLPNDRFSAERPEGSISTLTIQRTEQRDSAMYRCASSLRSRGQETQYFGPGTRLLVL.

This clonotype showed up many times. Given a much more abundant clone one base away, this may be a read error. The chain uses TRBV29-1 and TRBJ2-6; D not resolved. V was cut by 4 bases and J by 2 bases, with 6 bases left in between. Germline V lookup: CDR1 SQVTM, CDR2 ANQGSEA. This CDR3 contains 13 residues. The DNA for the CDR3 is TGCAGCGTTGCCGAAACTGGGGCCAACGTCCTGACTTTC. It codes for CSVAETGANVLTF.

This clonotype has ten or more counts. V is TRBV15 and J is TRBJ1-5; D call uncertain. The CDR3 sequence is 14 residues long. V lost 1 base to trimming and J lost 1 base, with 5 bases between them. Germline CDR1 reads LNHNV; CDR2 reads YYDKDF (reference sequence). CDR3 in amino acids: CATSRGRSNQPQHF. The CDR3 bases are TGTGCCACCAGCAGAGGACGGAGCAATCAGCCCCAGCATTTT.

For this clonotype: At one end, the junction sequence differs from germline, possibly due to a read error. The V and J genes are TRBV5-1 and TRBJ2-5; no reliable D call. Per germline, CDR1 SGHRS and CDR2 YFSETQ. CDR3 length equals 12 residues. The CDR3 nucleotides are TGCGCCGGCAGCTTGGATAAGGAGACCCAGTACTTC. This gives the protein CAGSLDKETQYF.

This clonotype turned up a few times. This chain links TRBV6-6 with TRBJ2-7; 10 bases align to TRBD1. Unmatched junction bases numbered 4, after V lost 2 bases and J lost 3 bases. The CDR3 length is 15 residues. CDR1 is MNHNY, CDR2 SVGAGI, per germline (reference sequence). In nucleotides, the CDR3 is TGTGCCAGCAGTTACCCGGGACAGGGGAGCTACGAGCAGTACTTC. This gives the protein CASSYPGQGSYEQYF.

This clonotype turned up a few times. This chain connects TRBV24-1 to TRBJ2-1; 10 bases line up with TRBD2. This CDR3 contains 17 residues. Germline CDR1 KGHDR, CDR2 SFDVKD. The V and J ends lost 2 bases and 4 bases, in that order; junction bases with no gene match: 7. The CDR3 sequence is CATSDYPLAGVYNEQFF. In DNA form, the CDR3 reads TGTGCCACCAGTGATTATCCCCTAGCGGGGGTTTACAATGAGCAGTTCTTC.

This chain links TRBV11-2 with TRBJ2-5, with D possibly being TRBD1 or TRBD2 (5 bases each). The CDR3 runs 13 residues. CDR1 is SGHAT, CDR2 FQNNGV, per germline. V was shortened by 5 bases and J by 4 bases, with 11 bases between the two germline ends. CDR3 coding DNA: TGTGCCAGCAGCGTCAGGGACCGAGAGACCCAGTACTTC. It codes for CASSVRDRETQYF.

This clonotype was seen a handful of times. CDR3: CAISGSDRGTDTQYF. The CDR3 region has the DNA TGTGCCATCAGTGGATCCGACAGGGGGACAGATACGCAGTATTTT. The gene calls are TRBV10-3 and TRBJ2-3; 9 bases align to TRBD1. The J segment lost 3 bases and the V segment lost 4 bases, leaving 5 bases of the junction unmatched. The CDR3 is made up of 15 amino acids. Germline V CDR1 and CDR2: ENHRY, SYGVKD.

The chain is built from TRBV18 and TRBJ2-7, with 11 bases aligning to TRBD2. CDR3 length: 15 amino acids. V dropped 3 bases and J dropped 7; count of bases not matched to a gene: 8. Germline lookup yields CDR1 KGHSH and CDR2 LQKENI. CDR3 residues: CASSPTSGKVNEQYF. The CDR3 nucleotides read TGTGCCAGCTCACCGACTAGCGGGAAGGTTAATGAGCAGTACTTC.

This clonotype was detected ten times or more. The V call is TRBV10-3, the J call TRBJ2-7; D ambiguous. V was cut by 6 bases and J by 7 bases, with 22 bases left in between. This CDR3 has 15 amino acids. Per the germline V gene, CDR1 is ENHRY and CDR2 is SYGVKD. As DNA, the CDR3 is TGTGCCATCAGGGAAGATGGTATAGGGTCTCGGGAGCAGTACTTC. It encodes CAIREDGIGSREQYF.

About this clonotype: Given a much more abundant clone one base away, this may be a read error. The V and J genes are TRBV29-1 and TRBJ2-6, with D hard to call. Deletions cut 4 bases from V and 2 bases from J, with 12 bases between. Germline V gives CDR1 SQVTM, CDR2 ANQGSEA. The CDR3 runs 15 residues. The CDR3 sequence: CSVGWQAPGANVLTF. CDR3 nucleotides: TGCAGCGTTGGCTGGCAGGCCCCTGGGGCCAACGTCCTGACTTTC.

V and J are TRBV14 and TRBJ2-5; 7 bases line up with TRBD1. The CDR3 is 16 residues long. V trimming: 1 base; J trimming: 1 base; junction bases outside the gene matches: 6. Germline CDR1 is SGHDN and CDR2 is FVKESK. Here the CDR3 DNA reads TGTGCCAGCAGCCAAGGGACAGGAGTACCCCAAGAGACCCAGTACTTC. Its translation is CASSQGTGVPQETQYF.

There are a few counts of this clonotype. In DNA, the CDR3 is TGTGCCAGCAGCTTATACCCGCCGGCAGGAATTAATGAAAAACTGTTTTTT. Translated, it gives CASSLYPPAGINEKLFF. The V and J genes are TRBV7-2 and TRBJ1-4; D is unresolved. The V and J ends lost 2 bases and 4 bases respectively, with 17 bases between them. The CDR3 extends over 17 amino acids. Germline values: CDR1 SGHTA, CDR2 FQGNSA.

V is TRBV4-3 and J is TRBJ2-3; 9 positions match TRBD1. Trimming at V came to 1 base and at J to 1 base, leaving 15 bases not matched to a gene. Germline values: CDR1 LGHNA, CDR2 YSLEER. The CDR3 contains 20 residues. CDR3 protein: CASSQGRETGGLYGTDTQYF. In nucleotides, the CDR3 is TGCGCCAGCAGCCAAGGGCGAGAAACAGGGGGCCTCTATGGCACAGATACGCAGTATTTT.

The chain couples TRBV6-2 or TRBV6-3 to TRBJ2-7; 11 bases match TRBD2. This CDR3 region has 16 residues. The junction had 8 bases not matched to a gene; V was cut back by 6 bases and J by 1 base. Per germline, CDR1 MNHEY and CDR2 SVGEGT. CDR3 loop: CASSPWTSGRSYEQYF. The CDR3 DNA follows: TGTGCCAGCAGCCCCTGGACTAGCGGGCGATCCTACGAGCAGTACTTC.

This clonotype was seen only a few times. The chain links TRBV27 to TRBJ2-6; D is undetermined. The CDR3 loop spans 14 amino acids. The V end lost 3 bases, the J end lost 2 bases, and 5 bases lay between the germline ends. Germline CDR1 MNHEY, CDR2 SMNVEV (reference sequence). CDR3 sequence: CASSFLPGANVLTF. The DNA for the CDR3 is TGTGCCAGCAGTTTTCTCCCTGGGGCCAACGTCCTGACTTTC.

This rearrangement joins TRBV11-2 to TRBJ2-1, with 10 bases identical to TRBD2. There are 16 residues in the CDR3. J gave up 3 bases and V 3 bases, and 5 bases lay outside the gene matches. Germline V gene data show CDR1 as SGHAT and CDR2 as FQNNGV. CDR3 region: CASSFASGSIYNEQFF. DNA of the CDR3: TGTGCCAGCAGCTTTGCTAGCGGGAGTATCTACAATGAGCAGTTCTTC. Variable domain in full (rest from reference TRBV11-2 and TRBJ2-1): EAGVAQSPRYKIIEKRQSVAFWCNPISGHATLYWYQQILGQGPKLLIQFQNNGVVDDSQLPKDRFSAERLKGVDSTLKIQPAKLEDSAVYLCASSFASGSIYNEQFFGPGTRLTVL.

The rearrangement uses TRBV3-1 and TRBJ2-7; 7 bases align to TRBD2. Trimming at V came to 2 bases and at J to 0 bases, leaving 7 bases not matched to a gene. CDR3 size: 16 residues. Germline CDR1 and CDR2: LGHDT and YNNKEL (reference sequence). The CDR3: CASSQRASGSSYEQYF. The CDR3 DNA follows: TGTGCCAGCAGCCAACGTGCTAGCGGTAGCTCCTACGAGCAGTACTTC.

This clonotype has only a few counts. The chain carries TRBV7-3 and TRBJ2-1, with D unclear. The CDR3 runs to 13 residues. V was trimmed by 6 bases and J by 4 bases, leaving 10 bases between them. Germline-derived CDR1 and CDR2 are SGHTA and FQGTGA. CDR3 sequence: CASRQTEYNEQFF. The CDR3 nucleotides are TGTGCCAGCAGGCAGACTGAGTACAATGAGCAGTTCTTC.